This T cell receptor beta chain was captured by sequencing in a study of response to subunit inactivated influenza vaccine. Study results and caveats: A suggestion made by the authors is that each seasonal influenza vaccination recruits few new T cells.

Concerning this clonotype: Its antigen remains unknown.

MiXCR, run by TCRdb on the RT-PCR reads, gives a single entry per CDR3 protein. The data show approximately 200,000 distinct CDR3 sequences, with around 15% seen just once and about 25% held by the top ten. Trimming removed 4 bases from V and 5 bases from J; junction bases left unmatched: 8. Germline V gene data show CDR1 as SGDLS and CDR2 as YYNGEE. This CDR3 has 14 residues. The chain combines TRBV9 with TRBJ1-2, with 7 bases identical to TRBD1. The sample here was CD8+ T cells sorted from PBMCs, taken roughly 5 days after vaccination. This clonotype originated in a man aged 50 to 60 who received an inactivated influenza vaccine. The CDR3 DNA sequence: TGTGCCAGCAGCTCGGGGGGGGGACAGTATGGCTACACCTTC. Its translation is CASSSGGGQYGYTF.